This T cell receptor beta chain was retrieved from a study of OX40 agonist ivuxolimab in advanced cancers. Study-wide background: Patients' therapy was ivuxolimab, an antibody that acts as an agonist of OX40 (CD134). The group had a mean age of approximately 60 years, ranged from about 20 to 79, and was around 82% male. Partial responses occurred in three patients (one hepatocellular carcinoma, two cutaneous melanoma).

Sequencing was performed with immunoSEQ multiplex PCR; in TCRdb, only in-frame clones are kept and a portion is missing. In the table there are 76,000 or so clones, approximately 86% of which are singletons. Sequenced here: CD4+ or CD8+ T cells sorted from blood, sampled in a trial of the OX40 agonist ivuxolimab. This clonotype originated in an adult with an advanced solid tumor such as melanoma, head and neck, liver or kidney cancer.

For the CDR3, the DNA is TGTGCCAGCAGCTTAGATTGGGGACAAGATCAGCCCCAGCATTTT. As protein: CASSLDWGQDQPQHF. This chain uses TRBV11-2 with TRBJ1-5; maybe TRBD1 (6 bases). The V gene lost 0 bases and the J gene lost 5 bases, with 11 bases spanning the gap. The CDR3 spans 15 residues. The germline V gene encodes CDR1 SGHAT and CDR2 FQNNGV.